Presented here are 23 T cell receptor beta chains from one specimen sequenced in a study of blood T cell repertoires in COVID-19. The assay was immunoSEQ multiplex PCR, and TCRdb's table has in-frame clones only and misses some. The sample has roughly 160,000 clones; roughly 90% are singletons. Sequencing was done on a sample of peripheral blood. Receptors originate from a man aged 18 to 30 with COVID-19, enrolled during active disease.

The chain couples TRBV15 to TRBJ1-5; D remains ambiguous. The CDR3 runs to 17 residues. Germline CDR1 reads LNHNV; CDR2 reads YYDKDF (reference sequence). CDR3 amino acids: CATSDGPPVYSNQPQHF. Written as DNA, the CDR3 is TGTGCTACTAGTGACGGGCCGCCGGTCTATAGCAATCAGCCCCAGCATTTT.

The chain links TRBV27 to TRBJ1-2; D call uncertain. Germline V CDR1 and CDR2: MNHEY, SMNVEV (reference sequence). V was cut by 2 bases and J by 4 bases, with 8 bases left in between. The CDR3 runs to 13 residues. This CDR3 reads CASSLSESYGYTF. The CDR3 DNA follows: TGTGCCAGCAGTTTAAGCGAGAGCTATGGCTACACCTTC.

V is TRBV7-2 and J is TRBJ2-1, with a possible D match to TRBD1 (5 bases). Germline V gives CDR1 SGHTA, CDR2 FQGNSA. The CDR3 loop spans 14 amino acids. Trimming shortened V by 4 bases and J by 5 bases, and 12 bases separated the two germline ends. In DNA, the CDR3 is TGTGCCAGCAGCTCCTATCAGGGCCACAATGAGCAGTTCTTC. It specifies CASSSYQGHNEQFF.

The chain combines TRBV6-5 with TRBJ2-7, with D tentatively TRBD2 (5 bases). Per the germline V gene, CDR1 is MNHEY and CDR2 is SVGAGI. This CDR3 region has 15 residues. Trimming stripped 8 bases from V and 2 bases from J, with 19 bases between. The CDR3 nucleotides read TGTGCCAGCCGGGGTGGGCCGGCCGGGACCTACGAGCAGTACTTC. Residues: CASRGGPAGTYEQYF.

This chain links TRBV7-9 with TRBJ2-7; 8 bases are shared with TRBD2. V shed 3 bases, J shed 3 bases, and the junction held 1 base outside the gene matches. The CDR3 covers 13 residues. CDR1 and CDR2 (germline): SEHNR, FQNEAQ (reference sequence). CDR3 region: CASSFRGGYEQYF. The CDR3 region has the DNA TGTGCCAGCAGCTTCCGGGGGGGCTACGAGCAGTACTTC.

V and J are TRBV6-1 and TRBJ2-7; TRBD1 matches 8 bases. This CDR3 has 14 amino acids. Germline loops: CDR1 MNHNS, CDR2 SASEGT. Losses at the gene ends were 3 bases for V and 5 bases for J; bases not matched to a gene: 6. The CDR3 loop is CASSDRTGHHEQYF. The CDR3 DNA sequence: TGTGCCAGCAGTGACCGGACAGGGCACCACGAGCAGTACTTC.

This clone has just one count. A much more abundant neighbour one base away suggests this may be a read error. This chain links TRBV9 with TRBJ1-5, with D unresolved. Per germline, CDR1 SGDLS and CDR2 YYNGEE. The CDR3 has 14 amino acids. With 4 bases removed from V and 2 bases from J, the gap between germline ends came to 10 bases. This chain's CDR3 is CASSSDGGNQPQHF. The CDR3, as DNA: TGTGCCAGCAGCTCAGACGGGGGCAATCAGCCCCAGCATTTT. The variable domain in full, with the rest retrieved from reference TRBV9 and TRBJ1-5, is DSGVTQTPKHLITATGQRVTLRCSPRSGDLSVYWYQQSLDQGLQFLIQYYNGEERAKGNILERFSAQQFPDLHSELNLSSLELGDSALYFCASSSDGGNQPQHFGDGTRLSIL.

The chain joins TRBV9 to TRBJ2-1, with 9 bases that match TRBD1. Germline V gene sequence: CDR1 SGDLS, CDR2 YYNGEE. V dropped 3 bases and J dropped 3; count of bases not matched to a gene: 4. The CDR3 extends over 15 amino acids. The CDR3 here is CASSGEGQGYNEQFF. The CDR3 coding sequence is TGTGCCAGCAGCGGAGAGGGACAGGGCTACAATGAGCAGTTCTTC.

The chain carries TRBV6-6 and TRBJ1-5; D uncertain. The CDR3 length is 15 residues. With 2 bases removed from V and 1 base from J, the gap between germline ends came to 9 bases. The germline V gene encodes CDR1 MNHNY and CDR2 SVGAGI (reference sequence). CDR3: CASSYEGSSNQPQHF. DNA for the CDR3: TGTGCCAGCAGTTACGAGGGCTCAAGCAATCAGCCCCAGCATTTT.

This clone was recorded once. This chain uses TRBV4-2 with TRBJ2-3; 7 bases are a match to TRBD1. The length of the CDR3 is 12 residues. V was clipped by 3 bases and J by 10 bases; unmatched bases: 4. Germline CDR1 LGHNA, CDR2 YNFKEQ. This CDR3 reads CASSHGTEPQYF. DNA of the CDR3: TGTGCCAGCAGCCATGGGACAGAGCCGCAGTATTTT.

The chain recombines TRBV7-2 with TRBJ2-7; tentatively, D is TRBD2 (6 bases). This CDR3 has 13 residues. V was trimmed by 5 bases and J by 6 bases, leaving 14 bases between them. Per the germline V gene, CDR1 is SGHTA and CDR2 is FQGNSA. CDR3 amino acids: CASSLKMGGEQYF. DNA for the CDR3: TGTGCCAGCAGCCTAAAAATGGGGGGCGAGCAGTACTTC.

The chain uses TRBV6-5 and TRBJ2-2, with D possibly being TRBD2 (5 bases). The CDR3 has 15 residues. Between the trimmed V and J ends, which lost 4 bases and 4 bases, there was a span of 13 bases. Germline V gene sequence: CDR1 MNHEY, CDR2 SVGAGI. The CDR3 region is CASSWELGSTGELFF. The CDR3 nucleotides are TGTGCCAGCAGTTGGGAGTTGGGAAGCACCGGGGAGCTGTTTTTT.

Turning to this clone: An end of the junction does not agree with germline; a read error may underlie this. CDR3 region: CASNFGTQGEKLLF. Written as DNA, the CDR3 is TGTGCCAGCAATTTTGGAACGCAGGGTGAAAAACTGCTTTTT. V and J are TRBV28 and TRBJ1-4; the D gene is possibly TRBD1 (5 bases). The CDR3 spans 14 residues. Germline CDR1 MDHEN, CDR2 SYDVKM.

The chain joins TRBV10-3 to TRBJ1-1, with TRBD1 matching 8 bases. Unmatched junction bases numbered 9, after V lost 2 bases and J lost 1 base. The CDR3 totals 17 residues. From germline, CDR1 is ENHRY and CDR2 SYGVKD. Here the CDR3 DNA reads TGTGCCATCAGTGAGGAGGGGACGGACAGGGCGAACACTGAAGCTTTCTTT. Its translation is CAISEEGTDRANTEAFF.

The rearrangement links TRBV6-2 or TRBV6-3 to TRBJ2-4; no reliable D call. The CDR3 runs 16 residues. Trimming stripped 4 bases from V and 0 bases from J, with 13 bases between. Germline lookup yields CDR1 MNHEY and CDR2 SVGEGT. The CDR3 nucleotides read TGTGCCAGCAGTTTCAAGACGACACTAGCCAAAAACATTCAGTACTTC. It translates to CASSFKTTLAKNIQYF.

V gene TRBV29-1 combines with J gene TRBJ1-1; D is undetermined. Germline V lookup: CDR1 SQVTM, CDR2 ANQGSEA. Trimming pared 6 bases from V and 1 base from J, leaving 12 bases between. The length of the CDR3 is 13 residues. CDR3 residues: CSVYSSSNTEAFF. DNA for the CDR3: TGCAGCGTATACAGCTCCTCGAACACTGAAGCTTTCTTT.

This clone is a singleton in its sample. V and J are TRBV7-8 and TRBJ1-2; D perhaps matches TRBD1 (6 bases). Trimming stripped 0 bases from V and 4 bases from J, with 15 bases between. CDR1 and CDR2 (germline): SGHVS, FQNEAQ. The CDR3 extends over 16 amino acids. The CDR3 here is CASSLARTAKPYGYTF. The CDR3 coding sequence is TGTGCCAGCAGCTTAGCCCGGACAGCGAAGCCCTATGGCTACACCTTC.

With respect to this clone: Within the sample, other DNA sequences also encode this same CDR3. This chain uses TRBV15 with TRBJ1-2; tentative D call: TRBD1 (5 bases). The CDR3 contains 15 residues. Germline V gives CDR1 LNHNV, CDR2 YYDKDF (reference sequence). Deletions cut 0 bases from V and 3 bases from J, with 11 bases between. DNA of the CDR3: TGTGCCACCAGCAGAGAGGGCAGGGTGGACTATGGCTACACCTTC. Encoded protein: CATSREGRVDYGYTF.

This sequence joins TRBV27 and TRBJ2-1, with 9 bases that match TRBD2. The trim removed 2 bases at V and 15 bases at J, leaving 17 bases unmatched. CDR1 is MNHEY and CDR2 is SMNVEV in the germline V gene (reference sequence). The length of the CDR3 is 16 residues. The CDR3 reads CASSLGPASLAGPGFF. As DNA, the CDR3 is TGTGCCAGCAGTTTAGGCCCGGCGAGTCTAGCGGGACCCGGGTTCTTC.

This chain uses TRBV29-1 with TRBJ2-1; TRBD2 aligns across 9 bases. The J segment lost 7 bases and the V segment lost 1 base, leaving 8 bases of the junction unmatched. Germline loops: CDR1 SQVTM, CDR2 ANQGSEA. There are 15 residues in the CDR3. The CDR3 region is CSVEGGPSGTNEQFF. The CDR3 coding sequence is TGCAGCGTTGAAGGAGGGCCTAGCGGGACTAATGAGCAGTTCTTC.

The rearrangement links TRBV6-5 to TRBJ1-2; 7 bases match TRBD1. The CDR3 contains 14 residues. V lost 6 bases, J lost 8 bases, and 12 bases stayed unmatched. Germline V gene data show CDR1 as MNHEY and CDR2 as SVGAGI. The CDR3 protein is CASSRDRVIVGYTF. The CDR3 bases are TGTGCCAGCAGCCGTGACAGGGTTATTGTCGGCTACACCTTC.

The chain links TRBV10-2 to TRBJ2-7, with 8 bases fitting TRBD1. Losses at the gene ends were 7 bases for V and 3 bases for J; bases not matched to a gene: 11. This CDR3 is built from 15 residues. Per the germline V gene, CDR1 is WSHSY and CDR2 is SAAADI. The CDR3 sequence is CASKIDRGEFYEQYF. The CDR3 nucleotides are TGCGCCAGCAAGATAGACAGGGGCGAATTCTACGAGCAGTACTTC.

V gene TRBV11-2 combines with J gene TRBJ1-1, with D perhaps matching TRBD1 (5 bases). The V end was cut by 7 bases, the J end by 1 base, with 22 bases between. In germline, CDR1 is SGHAT, CDR2 FQNNGV. The CDR3 has 17 residues. CDR3 amino acids: CASTRGRGGQGNTEAFF. DNA of the CDR3: TGTGCCAGCACCCGCGGCCGGGGAGGCCAGGGGAACACTGAAGCTTTCTTT.